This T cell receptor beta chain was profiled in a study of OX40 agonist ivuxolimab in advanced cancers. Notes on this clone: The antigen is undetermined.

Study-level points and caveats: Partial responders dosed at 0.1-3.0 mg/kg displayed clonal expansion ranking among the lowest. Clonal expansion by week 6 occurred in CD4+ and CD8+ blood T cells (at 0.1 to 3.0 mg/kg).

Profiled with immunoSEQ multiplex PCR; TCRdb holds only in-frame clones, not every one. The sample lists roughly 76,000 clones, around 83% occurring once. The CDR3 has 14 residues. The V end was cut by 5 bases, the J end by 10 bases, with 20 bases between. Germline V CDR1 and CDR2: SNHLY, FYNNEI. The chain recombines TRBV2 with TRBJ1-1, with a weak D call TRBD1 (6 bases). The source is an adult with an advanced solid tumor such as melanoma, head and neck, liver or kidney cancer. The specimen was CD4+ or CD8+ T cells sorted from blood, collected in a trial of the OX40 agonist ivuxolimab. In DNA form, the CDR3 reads TGTGCCAGCAGTATACTTCTACAGGGAGATCTAGCTTTCTTT. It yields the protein CASSILLQGDLAFF.